This record covers a single T cell receptor (beta chain). Its antigen is unknown. The CDR3 extends over 14 amino acids. Germline V gene data show CDR1 as MNHEY and CDR2 as SVGAGI. Between the trimmed V and J ends, which lost 0 bases and 4 bases, there was a span of 8 bases. These data originate in a study of cytomegalovirus exposure and HLA in healthy donors. Study-wide points: Analyzed later, association rates of TCRs varied across HLA loci, with DRB1 most and HLA-C fewest. CMV serostatus was the only recorded immune exposure for donors. In a later analysis, HLA-associated beta chains showed higher expansion and lower generation probabilities than comparable chains.

Vbeta (60) and Jbeta (13) primers were used in the PCR. Using immunoSEQ multiplex PCR, the repertoire was profiled, and TCRdb retains in-frame clones only, with some absent. Its table lists some 120,000 clones. The chain links TRBV6-5 to TRBJ2-3; possibly TRBD1 for D (5 bases). Sample: PBMCs. The origin of this receptor is a young man in good health and CMV-seronegative. The CDR3 region is CASSYSKTADTQYF. CDR3 DNA sequence: TGTGCCAGCAGTTACTCGAAGACAGCAGATACGCAGTATTTT.